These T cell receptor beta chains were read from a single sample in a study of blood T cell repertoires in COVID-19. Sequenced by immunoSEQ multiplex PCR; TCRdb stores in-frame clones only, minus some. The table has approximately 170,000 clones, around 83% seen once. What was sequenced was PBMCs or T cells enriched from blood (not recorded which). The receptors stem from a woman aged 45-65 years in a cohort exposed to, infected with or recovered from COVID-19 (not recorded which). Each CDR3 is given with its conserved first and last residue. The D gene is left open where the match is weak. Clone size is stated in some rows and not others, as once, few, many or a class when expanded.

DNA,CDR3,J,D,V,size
TGTGCCAGCAGTTCTACCGGGGGGGCTGGGGCCAACGTCCTGACTTTC,CASSSTGGAGANVLTF,TRBJ2-6,TRBD2,TRBV28,-
TGCAGCGTTGATACGGGGGGCTGGTATGGCTACACCTTC,CSVDTGGWYGYTF,TRBJ1-2,-,TRBV29-1,-
TGTGCCAGCAGCCGGGGAGGGAACACCGGGGAGCTGTTTTTT,CASSRGGNTGELFF,TRBJ2-2,-,TRBV28,-
TGTGCCAGCAGCCCGGGGCGGGGGCATCGGGAGACCCAGTACTTC,CASSPGRGHRETQYF,TRBJ2-5,-,TRBV7-8,-
TGTGCCAGTAGTATCCCGGAGGGAGGGGGGCCCAACGTCCTGACTTTC,CASSIPEGGGPNVLTF,TRBJ2-6,-,TRBV19,-
TGTGCCAGCAGTGTGGGGGGACTCAATGAGCAGTTCTTC,CASSVGGLNEQFF,TRBJ2-1,-,TRBV28,once
TGTGCCAGCAGTGGGGTGGCAGGGCAAGGCTACACCTTC,CASSGVAGQGYTF,TRBJ1-2,-,TRBV6-4,-
TGTGCCAGCAGACGTAGCGGGACCAGCTCCTACGAGCAGTACTTC,CASRRSGTSSYEQYF,TRBJ2-7,TRBD2,TRBV7-2,-
TGTGCCAGCAGCTTACACCACGCAGGACAGGGCAATTCACCCCTCCACTTT,CASSLHHAGQGNSPLHF,TRBJ1-6,TRBD1,TRBV11-2,-
TGTGCCAGCAGCAAAGTGCCAGGGGATTCACCCCTCCACTTT,CASSKVPGDSPLHF,TRBJ1-6,-,TRBV21-1,-
TGTGCCAGCAGTCCCCCGCGAGTCGGGGGGGGCCGCGGGAACTCTGGAAACACCATATATTTT,CASSPPRVGGGRGNSGNTIYF,TRBJ1-3,-,TRBV28,-
TGTGCCAGCAGCTTGCGGACAGGGGGCAATTCACCCCTCCACTTT,CASSLRTGGNSPLHF,TRBJ1-6,TRBD1,TRBV5-6,once
TGTGCCAGCAGCTCACAGGGGGCACTGGGTACGCAGTATTTT,CASSSQGALGTQYF,TRBJ2-3,TRBD1,TRBV7-9,-
TGTGCCAGCAGTTTAAGTCGGGCCAGGGACACTGAAGCTTTCTTT,CASSLSRARDTEAFF,TRBJ1-1,-,TRBV27,once
TGTGCCAGCAGCTCTCCGGGACAGGGGCTTAGTAGGAATGGCTACACCTTC,CASSSPGQGLSRNGYTF,TRBJ1-2,TRBD1,TRBV7-2,-
TGTGCCAGCAGTCCACTAGACACCCGAGTGACTGAAGCTTTCTTT,CASSPLDTRVTEAFF,TRBJ1-1,-,TRBV2,-
TGTGCCAGCAGCTACCTTCAGGGGGCTACGGCTAATGAAAAACTGTTTTTT,CASSYLQGATANEKLFF,TRBJ1-4,TRBD1,TRBV7-9,-
TGTGCCAGCAGCTTTAGGTCGACGGGGGTCCAAGAGACCCAGTACTTC,CASSFRSTGVQETQYF,TRBJ2-5,-,TRBV7-2,-
TGTGCCAGCAGCTTGCGACAGAGGAGCTCCTACGAGCAGTACTTC,CASSLRQRSSYEQYF,TRBJ2-7,-,TRBV5-6,-
TGTGCCAGCAGTTTTGAGGGGGCGCATGGCTACACCTTC,CASSFEGAHGYTF,TRBJ1-2,TRBD1,TRBV12-3/TRBV12-4,few
TGTGCCAGCAGCGTAGTGGCTAACACTGAAGCTTTCTTT,CASSVVANTEAFF,TRBJ1-1,-,TRBV9,-
TGTGCCAGCAGCGCGCCGACAGGAGGTTCACCCCTCCACTTT,CASSAPTGGSPLHF,TRBJ1-6,-,TRBV4-2,few
TGTGCCAGCAGCGTAGGGGGACCAACGCGGGGTAACACCGGGGAGCTGTTTTTT,CASSVGGPTRGNTGELFF,TRBJ2-2,-,TRBV9,-
TGTGCCAGCAGCTCTGGACAGGCCGGAAACACCATATATTTT,CASSSGQAGNTIYF,TRBJ1-3,TRBD1,TRBV6-6,-
TGTGCCATCAGTGAGGTAAGGAGGCGCGGTAGCTCCTACGAGCAGTACTTC,CAISEVRRRGSSYEQYF,TRBJ2-7,-,TRBV10-3,-
TGCGCCAGCAGCTTAGAGGGGGCCTCCCCCGGGGAGCTGTTTTTT,CASSLEGASPGELFF,TRBJ2-2,TRBD1,TRBV5-1,-
TGCGCCAGCAGCCGTATTCAGGGGATCCAGGGCAATCAGCCCCAGCATTTT,CASSRIQGIQGNQPQHF,TRBJ1-5,-,TRBV4-1,-
TGTGCCAGTAGTATAGACTCTGACAGGGGCTACGAGCAGTACTTC,CASSIDSDRGYEQYF,TRBJ2-7,TRBD1,TRBV19,-
TGTGCCAGCGGGGGACAGTCCAACTGGAACACTGAAGCTTTCTTT,CASGGQSNWNTEAFF,TRBJ1-1,TRBD1,TRBV6-5,-
TGTGCCAGCACCTACTCCAAAATCAATGAGCAGTTCTTC,CASTYSKINEQFF,TRBJ2-1,-,TRBV13,-
TGTGCCAGCAGTTACGAACTAGCGGGGGGCAACTACGAGCAGTACTTC,CASSYELAGGNYEQYF,TRBJ2-7,TRBD2,TRBV6-2/TRBV6-3,-